Presented here are 27 T cell receptor beta chains from one specimen sequenced in a study of T cell responses to AZD1222 COVID-19 vaccine. Sequencing used immunoSEQ multiplex PCR; TCRdb keeps in-frame clones, though not all of them. In the table there are about 150,000 clones, approximately 92% of which are singletons. Source: peripheral blood, taken 28 days after the second AZD1222 dose. These receptors were taken from an adult who received the AZD1222 COVID-19 vaccine.

This clone appeared once. This chain uses TRBV12-3 or TRBV12-4 with TRBJ1-2; D possibly corresponds to TRBD1 (5 bases). This CDR3 spans 12 amino acids. Trimming removed 3 bases from V and 8 bases from J, with 10 bases in between. In DNA, the CDR3 is TGTGCCAGCAGTTTCTCGGGGCGAGGCTACACCTTC. Its translation is CASSFSGRGYTF.

The genes are TRBV7-9 and TRBJ1-1; unclear D gene. Germline CDR1 SEHNR, CDR2 FQNEAQ (reference sequence). CDR3 length equals 14 residues. The V end was cut by 5 bases, the J end by 0 bases, with 10 bases between. CDR3: CASSRGQMNTEAFF. For the CDR3, the DNA is TGTGCCAGCAGCCGTGGGCAGATGAACACTGAAGCTTTCTTT.

The rearrangement uses TRBV29-1 and TRBJ2-7; no clear D gene. Germline CDR1 SQVTM, CDR2 ANQGSEA. V was trimmed by 4 bases and J by 3 bases, leaving 10 bases between them. This CDR3 has 12 residues. In DNA form, the CDR3 reads TGCAGCGTTGCCACAGATTTCTACGAGCAGTACTTC. Its protein product is CSVATDFYEQYF.

V is TRBV27 and J is TRBJ2-5, with 12 bases identical to TRBD1. Germline loops: CDR1 MNHEY, CDR2 SMNVEV (reference sequence). V lost 5 bases to trimming and J lost 4 bases; unmatched junction nucleotides: 14. This CDR3 has 18 amino acids. Here the CDR3 reads CASSLKPPGQGARETQYF. In DNA form, the CDR3 reads TGTGCCAGCAGTCTCAAACCGCCGGGACAGGGGGCGAGAGAGACCCAGTACTTC.

CDR3 DNA sequence: TGCGCCAGCAGTGAGTCGGGTGGAGTTAGAGGGCCCCAGCATTTT. This translates into CASSESGGVRGPQHF. The genes are TRBV10-1 and TRBJ1-5; D ambiguous. CDR1 WNHNN and CDR2 SYGVQD come from the germline V gene (reference sequence). The V and J ends lost 0 bases and 9 bases respectively, with 15 bases between them. CDR3 length equals 15 residues.

The chain carries TRBV30 and TRBJ1-4, with D perhaps matching TRBD1 (6 bases). Trimming removed 0 bases at V and 8 bases at J, with 16 bases between. Germline CDR1 GTSNPN, CDR2 SVGIG (reference sequence). This CDR3 is built from 15 residues. CDR3 sequence: CAWSVRTEVSEKLFF. For the CDR3, the DNA is TGTGCCTGGAGTGTACGGACAGAAGTGAGCGAAAAACTGTTTTTT.

The genes are TRBV25-1 and TRBJ2-1; D gene ambiguous. Germline CDR1 reads MGHDK; CDR2 reads SYGVNS. Trimming left V 10 bases short and J 12 bases short, with 16 bases between. This CDR3 contains 11 residues. CDR3 sequence (DNA): TGTGCCACCGCAGGAATCCTCGTGCAGTTCTTC. Translating gives CATAGILVQFF.

The V gene is TRBV19, the J gene TRBJ1-1; D unclear. The germline V and J ends were trimmed by 3 bases and 8 bases, with 10 bases remaining between them. In germline, CDR1 is LNHDA, CDR2 SQIVND (reference sequence). The CDR3 covers 12 residues. In DNA form, the CDR3 reads TGTGCCAGTAGTATTTGGTCAGAAGAAGCTTTCTTT. Encoded protein: CASSIWSEEAFF.

The chain joins TRBV15 to TRBJ1-6, with D hard to call. V was shortened by 1 base and J by 11 bases, with 9 bases between the two germline ends. The germline CDR1 and CDR2 sequences are LNHNV and YYDKDF (reference sequence). CDR3 length: 13 amino acids. Written as DNA, the CDR3 is TGTGCCACCAGCAGAGTAGGGCGAGCACCCCTCCACTTT. Its protein product is CATSRVGRAPLHF.

The chain uses TRBV7-2 and TRBJ2-7, with a possible D match to TRBD1 (6 bases). CDR1 is SGHTA, CDR2 FQGNSA, per germline. Deletions cut 5 bases from V and 3 bases from J, with 8 bases between. This CDR3 has 12 amino acids. The CDR3 coding sequence is TGTGCCAGCAGCACGGACAGCTACGAGCAGTACTTC. It codes for CASSTDSYEQYF.

The gene calls are TRBV19 and TRBJ2-3; the match to TRBD2 covers 13 bases. The CDR3 has 15 residues. CDR1 and CDR2 from the germline V gene are LNHDA and SQIVND (reference sequence). V trimming: 10 bases; J trimming: 5 bases; junction bases outside the gene matches: 9. The CDR3 DNA sequence: TGTGCCACGGTGGAACTAGCGGGGGGGCGAGATACGCAGTATTTT. Translating gives CATVELAGGRDTQYF.

This clone was recorded once. The rearrangement links TRBV24-1 to TRBJ2-7; no clear D. This CDR3 is built from 12 residues. V was pared by 5 bases and J by 5 bases, with 9 bases between. Per the germline V gene, CDR1 is KGHDR and CDR2 is SFDVKD. CDR3 in amino acids: CATSVSGHEQYF. The DNA of the CDR3 is TGTGCCACCAGTGTCTCCGGTCACGAGCAGTACTTC.

The CDR3 region has the DNA TGTGCCAGCAGCGGGACAGGGGGCTATCAGCCCCAGCATTTT. Residues: CASSGTGGYQPQHF. The chain links TRBV28 to TRBJ1-5, with 12 bases that match TRBD1. Trimming at V came to 6 bases and at J to 5 bases, leaving 2 bases not matched to a gene. CDR3 size: 14 residues. CDR1 and CDR2 from the germline V gene are MDHEN and SYDVKM.

The V and J genes are TRBV7-9 and TRBJ1-3; a possible D gene is TRBD1 (5 bases). This CDR3 has 16 amino acids. V lost 2 bases, J lost 0 bases, and 11 bases lay in between. The germline CDR1 and CDR2 sequences are SEHNR and FQNEAQ (reference sequence). The CDR3 DNA reads TGTGCCAGCAGCTTATCGTCCAGGGTCTCTGGAAACACCATATATTTT. Protein product: CASSLSSRVSGNTIYF.

This clone has only one observation. This chain connects TRBV29-1 to TRBJ2-5, with D perhaps TRBD2 (5 bases). Germline values: CDR1 SQVTM, CDR2 ANQGSEA. The CDR3 runs 12 residues. V dropped 2 bases and J dropped 5 bases, with 9 bases sitting between them. The CDR3 DNA reads as TGCAGCGTTGAATACGGGGTGGAGACCCAGTACTTC. Translated, it gives CSVEYGVETQYF.

The chain combines TRBV4-1 with TRBJ1-5, with a possible D match to TRBD1 (5 bases). The CDR3 totals 18 residues. CDR1 and CDR2 from the germline V gene are MGHRA and YSYEKL. The V end was cut by 1 base, the J end by 5 bases, with 21 bases between. CDR3 residues: CASSQGIVGVRGYQPQHF. In nucleotides, the CDR3 is TGCGCCAGCAGCCAAGGCATCGTTGGGGTGAGGGGCTATCAGCCCCAGCATTTT.

This sequence joins TRBV10-3 and TRBJ2-7; D gene ambiguous. Trimming shortened V by 3 bases and J by 3 bases, and 3 bases separated the two germline ends. Germline CDR1 is ENHRY and CDR2 is SYGVKD. This CDR3 spans 11 amino acids. CDR3 amino acids: CAISDLYEQYF. DNA for the CDR3: TGTGCCATCAGTGACCTCTACGAGCAGTACTTC.

CDR3 in amino acids: CASSPRTVMENGYTF. The CDR3 nucleotides read TGTGCCAGCAGCCCCAGGACAGTGATGGAAAACGGCTACACCTTC. The chain carries TRBV9 and TRBJ1-2, with a weak D call TRBD1 (6 bases). V was trimmed by 4 bases and J by 8 bases, leaving 21 bases between them. Germline CDR1 SGDLS, CDR2 YYNGEE. This CDR3 is built from 15 residues.

Here the CDR3 reads CASSERVGNTGELFF. The DNA for the CDR3 is TGCGCCAGCAGCGAAAGGGTTGGTAACACCGGGGAGCTGTTTTTT. J is TRBJ2-2 and V is TRBV4-1; D is ambiguous. V was cut by 5 bases and J by 2 bases, with 12 bases left in between. The CDR3 runs 15 residues. Germline CDR1 reads MGHRA; CDR2 reads YSYEKL.

This chain uses TRBV24-1 with TRBJ1-5; no reliable D call. The germline V and J ends were trimmed by 0 bases and 3 bases, with 14 bases remaining between them. This CDR3 has 17 amino acids. Germline V CDR1 and CDR2: KGHDR, SFDVKD. CDR3 in amino acids: CATSDLVAEGNNQPQHF. The CDR3 coding sequence is TGTGCCACCAGTGATTTGGTGGCGGAAGGAAACAATCAGCCCCAGCATTTT.

V gene TRBV28 combines with J gene TRBJ1-6; 8 nucleotides line up with TRBD1. Germline lookup yields CDR1 MDHEN and CDR2 SYDVKM. The CDR3 sequence is 15 residues long. V trimming: 5 bases; J trimming: 9 bases; junction bases outside the gene matches: 9. The CDR3 DNA sequence: TGTGCCAGCAGTCCAGGACAGGGATCGGTTTCACCCCTCCACTTT. This codes for CASSPGQGSVSPLHF.

This clone has only one observation. The rearrangement joins TRBV29-1 to TRBJ1-2; possibly TRBD1 for D (5 bases). The CDR3 sequence is 13 residues long. Germline lookup yields CDR1 SQVTM and CDR2 ANQGSEA. V lost 6 bases, J lost 3 bases, and 14 bases lay in between. In DNA form, the CDR3 reads TGCAGCGTCGTTCAGGGTCTGGACTATGGCTACACCTTC. Translating it yields CSVVQGLDYGYTF.

The rearrangement links TRBV2 to TRBJ1-2; D remains unclear. The germline CDR1 and CDR2 sequences are SNHLY and FYNNEI. Trimming pared 5 bases from V and 1 base from J, leaving 11 bases between. The CDR3 is 14 residues long. In DNA form, the CDR3 reads TGTGCCAGCAGTTATCAGGAGGGTAACTATGGCTACACCTTC. It yields the protein CASSYQEGNYGYTF.

Details on this clone: The junction departs from the called germline gene at one end, perhaps through a read error. The J gene is TRBJ1-2, the V gene TRBV11-2; a possible D gene is TRBD1 (6 bases). This CDR3 comprises 12 residues. Germline CDR1 SGHAT, CDR2 FQNNGV. Here the CDR3 reads CASSRSAGVKFF. CDR3 nucleotide sequence: TGTGCCAGCAGCCGGTCCGCAGGGGTAAAGTTCTTC.

The CDR3 DNA sequence: TGCAGTGCTAGTATTTACGGGGGGGCCGAGTCAAACGAGCAGTACTTC. Its translation: CSASIYGGAESNEQYF. This sequence joins TRBV20-1 and TRBJ2-7; 8 bases match TRBD2. Germline V gene data show CDR1 as DFQATT and CDR2 as SNEGSKA (reference sequence). Trimming cost V 3 bases and J 5 bases; bases outside gene matches: 15. The CDR3 covers 16 residues.

V is TRBV2 and J is TRBJ2-3, with 12 positions matching TRBD2. The CDR3 consists of 15 residues. Trimming removed 8 bases from V and 2 bases from J; junction bases left unmatched: 5. The germline V gene encodes CDR1 SNHLY and CDR2 FYNNEI. CDR3 coding DNA: TGTGCCAGCGATCCTAGCGGGGGGGACACAGATACGCAGTATTTT. Translation: CASDPSGGDTDTQYF.

The V gene is TRBV10-1, the J gene TRBJ1-2; TRBD1 matches 8 bases. Germline CDR1 is WNHNN and CDR2 is SYGVQD (reference sequence). This CDR3 region has 14 residues. The ends lost 6 bases at V and 7 bases at J; junction bases unmatched: 10. The CDR3 sequence is CASSCPDRGGGYTF. The CDR3 DNA reads as TGCGCCAGCAGCTGCCCTGACAGGGGAGGTGGCTACACCTTC.